This TCR beta chain stems from a study of blood T cells in healthy people across ages. This clonotype was observed a few times. CDR1 and CDR2 from the germline V gene are SGHRS and YFSETQ. V was clipped by 4 bases and J by 4 bases, with 18 bases between them. The CDR3 covers 15 residues. PCR was performed a second time for about 7 to 11 cycles using a sample-barcoded 5' primer and a J-beta primer mix. TCRdb processed the 5' RACE reads anew with MiXCR; each CDR3 protein has one entry. Of some 800,000 distinct CDR3 sequences listed, roughly 25% are singletons. These same data were also listed under a study on T cells of mothers and their children.

The chain combines TRBV5-1 with TRBJ2-7; D gene unclear. The sequence was collected from a boy aged 5-17 years in good health. Sequences were obtained from blood. CDR3 nucleotides: TGCGCCAGCAGCCCCGGAAAATCGTGGGGATACGAGCAGTACTTC. It codes for CASSPGKSWGYEQYF.